This TCR beta chain was recovered during a study of blood T cell repertoires in COVID-19. The wider study: Both acute and convalescent COVID-19 samples were obtained from the United States, Italy and Spain.

Trimming removed 1 base from V and 8 bases from J; junction bases left unmatched: 9. Per germline, CDR1 SGHTA and CDR2 FQGNSA. This CDR3 has 15 amino acids. The protocol was immunoSEQ multiplex PCR, while the TCRdb copy is restricted to in-frame clones and leaves out a portion. This sample yields over 120,000 clones, of which around nine tenths are seen a single time; over 8.5% belongs to the top ten. The rearrangement links TRBV7-2 to TRBJ1-2; 8 nucleotides agree with TRBD1. The sequence came from a woman aged 50 to 65 with active or convalescent COVID-19. The specimen was peripheral blood. The CDR3 spells CASSLEGDRYGGYTF. The CDR3 DNA is TGTGCCAGCAGCTTAGAGGGGGACAGGTATGGCGGCTACACCTTC.